The clone carrying this TCR beta chain has only one observation. Its antigen is not known. CDR1 SGHNT and CDR2 YENEEA come from the germline V gene. The CDR3 contains 13 residues. Unmatched junction bases numbered 7, after V lost 3 bases and J lost 9 bases. None of the donors, who were healthy HIV-negative adults, had recently had acute infections or vaccinations. These data originate in a study of shared clonotypes between healthy human individuals. Study-level points and caveats: With few donors, the genetic and exposure-history diversity represented was limited.

Clones were sequenced by immunoSEQ multiplex PCR, and TCRdb holds only the in-frame ones, with some missing. The data hold 950,000 to 1,300,000 clones, with 65% to 80% observed a single time. This clonotype was obtained from a young man in good health. The chain recombines TRBV11-3 with TRBJ2-7; 8 bases fit TRBD2. Sequenced sample: memory CD4+ T cells sorted from blood. Noted subset: CD45RA-negative fraction. In DNA, the CDR3 is TGTGCCAGCAGCTTCAGTAGCGGGGCCCCGCAGTACTTC. Translating gives CASSFSSGAPQYF.